These 32 T cell receptor beta chains originate from one sample sequenced in a study of shared clonotypes between healthy human individuals. Cells designated naive CD8 were CD45RO-negative and were positively selected for CCR7, with terminally differentiated effector memory CD45RA+ cells excluded. Only in-frame clones appear in the TCRdb table, and some are missing; sequencing was by immunoSEQ multiplex PCR. The sample has about 750,000 clones, 85% to 95% seen once. The specimen sequenced was naive CD8+ T cells sorted from blood. These receptors were taken from a man aged 30 to 39 in good health.

Notes on this clone: The sample carries other DNA sequences with the same CDR3. The rearrangement links TRBV29-1 to TRBJ1-2; TRBD1 agrees at 8 bases. With 3 bases clipped from V and 8 bases from J, the junction kept 2 bases outside the gene matches. The CDR3 spans 11 residues. Per germline, CDR1 SQVTM and CDR2 ANQGSEA. CDR3 residues: CSVEDREGYTF. In nucleotides, the CDR3 is TGCAGCGTTGAGGACAGGGAAGGCTACACCTTC.

On this clone itself: The identical CDR3 is also encoded by other nucleotide sequences in the sample. V gene TRBV7-9 combines with J gene TRBJ2-2; D unresolved. Trimming took 6 bases from V and 4 from J, leaving 6 bases between them. The CDR3 totals 12 residues. Looked up from germline, CDR1 is SEHNR and CDR2 is FQNEAQ (reference sequence). The CDR3 sequence: CASSSTTGELFF. In DNA, the CDR3 is TGTGCCAGCAGTTCCACCACCGGGGAGCTGTTTTTT. Looking up the rest from reference TRBV7-9 and TRBJ2-2 gives the full variable domain: DTGVSQNPRHKITKRGQNVTFRCDPISEHNRLYWYRQTLGQGPEFLTYFQNEAQLEKSRLLSDRFSAERPKGSFSTLEIQRTEQGDSAMYLCASSSTTGELFFGEGSRLTVL.

This clone came up a few times. The J gene is TRBJ2-7, the V gene TRBV28; D perhaps matches TRBD1 (6 bases). The germline V gene encodes CDR1 MDHEN and CDR2 SYDVKM. V lost 5 bases, J lost 3 bases, and 11 bases lay in between. The CDR3 contains 13 residues. The chain's CDR3 is CASSPGVGYEQYF. Here the CDR3 DNA reads TGTGCCAGCAGTCCAGGGGTTGGCTACGAGCAGTACTTC.

V is TRBV5-8 and J is TRBJ2-1; TRBD2 agrees at 9 bases. Trimming removed 1 base from V and 8 bases from J; junction bases left unmatched: 7. Germline loops: CDR1 SGHTS, CDR2 YDEGEE. The CDR3 runs 15 residues. The CDR3, as DNA: TGTGCCAGCAGCTTGAAGTTAGCGGGAGTTGATGAGCAGTTCTTC. It codes for CASSLKLAGVDEQFF.

The rearrangement links TRBV10-2 to TRBJ1-1, with D perhaps matching TRBD1 (5 bases). This CDR3 contains 15 residues. The V end lost 5 bases, the J end lost 6 bases, and 19 bases lay between the germline ends. Germline V gene lookup returns CDR1 WSHSY and CDR2 SAAADI. The CDR3: CASSPTQGLNAEAFF. The CDR3 nucleotides are TGCGCCAGCAGTCCAACGCAGGGATTAAACGCTGAAGCTTTCTTT.

V and J are TRBV6-6 and TRBJ2-7; D remains unclear. There are 13 residues in the CDR3. Per germline, CDR1 MNHNY and CDR2 SVGAGI (reference sequence). Trimming removed 0 bases from V and 5 bases from J, with 8 bases in between. Here the CDR3 DNA reads TGTGCCAGCAGTTACTCGATGGTGGACGAGCAGTACTTC. It is translated as CASSYSMVDEQYF.

The V gene is TRBV9, the J gene TRBJ2-3; 8 bases fit TRBD2. Germline lookup yields CDR1 SGDLS and CDR2 YYNGEE. This CDR3 comprises 15 residues. Unmatched junction bases numbered 6, after V lost 0 bases and J lost 6 bases. CDR3 in DNA: TGTGCCAGCAGCGTAGACAGCGGGAGCATCGATACGCAGTATTTT. It specifies CASSVDSGSIDTQYF.

The chain uses TRBV13 and TRBJ2-1; 15 bases agree with TRBD2. V lost 5 bases, J lost 7 bases, and 6 bases stayed unmatched. Per germline, CDR1 PRHDT and CDR2 FYEKMQ (reference sequence). The CDR3 spans 16 residues. CDR3 DNA sequence: TGTGCCAGCAGCCCCTGGACTAGCGGGAGGGGGAATGAGCAGTTCTTC. It specifies CASSPWTSGRGNEQFF.

The chain couples TRBV19 to TRBJ2-7; D might be TRBD2 (6 bases). Germline loops: CDR1 LNHDA, CDR2 SQIVND (reference sequence). The CDR3 is made up of 15 amino acids. Trimming removed 4 bases at V and 0 bases at J, with 13 bases between. The DNA for the CDR3 is TGTGCCAGTAGTACAGCCCTGGGGGGCTCCTACGAGCAGTACTTC. Encoded protein: CASSTALGGSYEQYF.

V usage is TRBV30 and J usage is TRBJ2-7; 11 bases fit TRBD2. Germline CDR1 reads GTSNPN; CDR2 reads SVGIG (reference sequence). J gave up 1 base and V 5 bases, and 10 bases lay outside the gene matches. The CDR3 contains 16 residues. Written as DNA, the CDR3 is TGTGCCTGGCCAATCCTCACTAGCGGGAGTTCCTACGAGCAGTACTTC. Protein product: CAWPILTSGSSYEQYF.

The chain couples TRBV27 to TRBJ2-1, with D perhaps matching TRBD1 (6 bases). The germline CDR1 and CDR2 sequences are MNHEY and SMNVEV (reference sequence). Trimming pared 6 bases from V and 6 bases from J, leaving 18 bases between. The CDR3 is made up of 15 amino acids. The CDR3 protein is CASRAPSRQVNEQFF. As DNA, the CDR3 is TGTGCCAGCAGGGCCCCGAGTAGACAGGTCAATGAGCAGTTCTTC.

V is TRBV29-1 and J is TRBJ2-5; 9 bases align to TRBD1. J lost 4 bases, V lost 6 bases, and 12 bases had no gene match. The CDR3 covers 15 residues. Germline CDR1 SQVTM, CDR2 ANQGSEA. In DNA form, the CDR3 reads TGCAGCGTCGTACCTCCGACAGGGGGGGCAGAGACCCAGTACTTC. It specifies CSVVPPTGGAETQYF.

The chain recombines TRBV7-9 with TRBJ1-3, with 9 bases matching TRBD1. This CDR3 is 15 amino acids long. The junction had 6 bases not matched to a gene; V was cut back by 1 base and J by 8 bases. Looked up from germline, CDR1 is SEHNR and CDR2 is FQNEAQ (reference sequence). Here the CDR3 DNA reads TGTGCCAGCAGCTTAGTTGGGACAGGGAAGGACACCATATATTTT. Its translation is CASSLVGTGKDTIYF. The variable domain in full, completed from reference TRBV7-9 and TRBJ1-3, reads DTGVSQNPRHKITKRGQNVTFRCDPISEHNRLYWYRQTLGQGPEFLTYFQNEAQLEKSRLLSDRFSAERPKGSFSTLEIQRTEQGDSAMYLCASSLVGTGKDTIYFGEGSWLTVV.

This chain links TRBV2 with TRBJ2-1; D is unresolved. The CDR3 spans 10 residues. Germline V gene lookup returns CDR1 SNHLY and CDR2 FYNNEI. Trimming pared 8 bases from V and 3 bases from J, leaving 2 bases between. CDR3 in amino acids: CASLYNEQFF. In nucleotides, the CDR3 is TGTGCCAGCCTCTACAATGAGCAGTTCTTC.

The CDR3 nucleotides are TGTGCCAGCAGCATGTTGGAGTCAGTGAGCGATGAGCAGTTCTTC. Translation gives CASSMLESVSDEQFF. The chain has TRBV7-8 and TRBJ2-1; the D is unclear. This CDR3 has 15 amino acids. V was cut by 5 bases and J by 8 bases, with 19 bases left in between. CDR1 and CDR2 from the germline V gene are SGHVS and FQNEAQ.

The chain uses TRBV5-1 and TRBJ2-7; TRBD1 agrees at 7 bases. The CDR3 covers 16 residues. The V gene end was trimmed by 3 bases and the J gene end by 1 base; junction bases not matched to a gene: 10. Germline CDR1 and CDR2: SGHRS and YFSETQ. The CDR3 is CASSWDSPSISYEQYF. In nucleotides, the CDR3 is TGCGCCAGCAGCTGGGACAGCCCAAGCATTTCCTACGAGCAGTACTTC.

In its sample, this clone was seen once. The chain has TRBV29-1 and TRBJ1-2; the match to TRBD1 covers 7 bases. With V trimmed by 3 bases and J by 4 bases, 8 bases remained unmatched. In germline, CDR1 is SQVTM, CDR2 ANQGSEA. The CDR3 length is 14 residues. The CDR3 DNA is TGCAGCGTTGAGGGACAGTTGAGGGGCTATGGCTACACCTTC. This gives the protein CSVEGQLRGYGYTF.

A note on this clone: Other DNA sequences in the same sample also yield this CDR3. The J gene is TRBJ2-7, the V gene TRBV28; 7 nucleotides agree with TRBD1. The CDR3 runs to 13 residues. The trim removed 6 bases at V and 3 bases at J, leaving 5 bases unmatched. Germline assignment: CDR1 MDHEN and CDR2 SYDVKM. The CDR3, as DNA: TGTGCCAGCAGCCCGGGGACAGACTACGAGCAGTACTTC. Its translation: CASSPGTDYEQYF. Combining the CDR3 with reference TRBV28 and TRBJ2-7 gives the whole variable domain DVKVTQSSRYLVKRTGEKVFLECVQDMDHENMFWYRQDPGLGLRLIYFSYDVKMKEKGDIPEGYSVSREKKERFSLILESASTNQTSMYLCASSPGTDYEQYFGPGTRLTVT.

The rearrangement uses TRBV7-6 and TRBJ2-1; the D gene is possibly TRBD2 (6 bases). Trimming removed 1 base from V and 5 bases from J, with 12 bases in between. The CDR3 sequence is 15 residues long. Germline CDR1 and CDR2: SGHVS and FNYEAQ. The CDR3 DNA sequence: TGTGCCAGCAGCTTAGTTCTTAGCGGCAACAATGAGCAGTTCTTC. Translated, it gives CASSLVLSGNNEQFF.

Details on this clone: The junction departs from germline at one end; a sequencing error may be responsible. The chain is built from TRBV28 and TRBJ2-2, with 7 nucleotides matching TRBD1. CDR1 MDHEN and CDR2 SYDVKM come from the germline V gene. The CDR3 loop spans 17 amino acids. CDR3 residues: CASSDPSWDSNIGELFF. For the CDR3, the DNA is TGTGCCAGCAGTGATCCGAGCTGGGACAGTAACATCGGGGAGCTGTTTTTT. The full variable domain, its missing parts supplied by reference TRBV28 and TRBJ2-2, is DVKVTQSSRYLVKRTGEKVFLECVQDMDHENMFWYRQDPGLGLRLIYFSYDVKMKEKGDIPEGYSVSREKKERFSLILESASTNQTSMYLCASSDPSWDSNIGELFFGEGSRLTVL.

J is TRBJ2-7 and V is TRBV27; no firm D call. The V and J ends lost 7 bases and 3 bases respectively, with 19 bases between them. Germline V gives CDR1 MNHEY, CDR2 SMNVEV (reference sequence). This CDR3 is built from 15 residues. The CDR3 loop reads CASTASNSRLYEQYF. CDR3 coding DNA: TGTGCCAGCACCGCCTCAAACAGCAGACTCTACGAGCAGTACTTC.

CDR3 amino acids: CASSPRDRGFEQFF. The CDR3 DNA reads TGTGCCAGCAGTCCCCGGGACAGGGGATTTGAGCAGTTCTTC. The rearrangement joins TRBV28 to TRBJ2-1; 10 nucleotides match TRBD1. The germline CDR1 and CDR2 sequences are MDHEN and SYDVKM. Trimming removed 5 bases from V and 9 bases from J; junction bases left unmatched: 7. The CDR3 extends over 14 amino acids.

The chain couples TRBV28 to TRBJ2-7; 10 bases are shared with TRBD2. After removal of 7 bases from V and 3 bases from J, the junction contained 6 bases not matched to a gene. This CDR3 is built from 14 residues. Germline V gene lookup returns CDR1 MDHEN and CDR2 SYDVKM. The CDR3 coding sequence is TGTGCCAGCACCAAAGCGGGAGGGCGCTACGAGCAGTACTTC. Its protein is CASTKAGGRYEQYF.

The chain combines TRBV7-9 with TRBJ1-5; no firm D call. V shed 4 bases and J shed 6 bases, with 13 bases lying between them. The germline V gene has CDR1 SEHNR and CDR2 FQNEAQ (reference sequence). The CDR3 is 14 residues long. The CDR3 sequence: CASSSDVPFQPQHF. DNA for the CDR3: TGTGCCAGCAGCTCCGACGTCCCTTTTCAGCCCCAGCATTTT.

The genes are TRBV7-3 and TRBJ2-5; 12 nucleotides line up with TRBD1. This CDR3 region has 17 residues. Per germline, CDR1 SGHTA and CDR2 FQGTGA. The trim removed 5 bases at V and 6 bases at J, leaving 13 bases unmatched. This CDR3 reads CASSPTPGTGGVKTQYF. The CDR3 DNA follows: TGTGCCAGCAGCCCTACCCCCGGGACAGGGGGCGTAAAGACCCAGTACTTC.

V is TRBV30 and J is TRBJ2-2; possibly TRBD1 for D (6 bases). This CDR3 is 13 amino acids long. Germline V gene data show CDR1 as GTSNPN and CDR2 as SVGIG (reference sequence). Trimming shortened V by 3 bases and J by 5 bases, and 10 bases separated the two germline ends. Here the CDR3 DNA reads TGTGCCTGGAGCCGACAGGCAACCGGGGAGCTGTTTTTT. Translating gives CAWSRQATGELFF.

This clone was seen only once. The chain has TRBV11-3 and TRBJ2-7; TRBD2 matches 11 bases. Germline lookup yields CDR1 SGHNT and CDR2 YENEEA. Trimming took 3 bases from V and 2 from J; bases not matched to a gene: 3. The CDR3 totals 15 residues. The CDR3 nucleotides are TGTGCCAGCAGCTTGCCGGGACTAGCGGCCTACGAGCAGTACTTC. It codes for CASSLPGLAAYEQYF.

V is TRBV6-5 and J is TRBJ2-7; D is perhaps TRBD1 or TRBD2 (5 bases each). CDR1 and CDR2 (germline): MNHEY, SVGAGI. This CDR3 contains 15 residues. The ends were cut back, 5 bases at V and 4 bases at J, with 18 bases in the middle. In DNA, the CDR3 is TGTGCCAGCAGTCCAACCTCAGAGGGGATTTACGAGCAGTACTTC. Encoded protein: CASSPTSEGIYEQYF.

This chain uses TRBV15 with TRBJ2-3; TRBD1 is a possible D gene (6 bases). This CDR3 spans 16 amino acids. The germline gives CDR1 LNHNV, CDR2 YYDKDF (reference sequence). Trimming shortened V by 5 bases and J by 2 bases, and 17 bases separated the two germline ends. The chain's CDR3 is CATSAQPGDTTDTQYF. CDR3 DNA sequence: TGTGCCACCAGCGCGCAGCCCGGGGACACCACAGATACGCAGTATTTT.

V is TRBV4-1 and J is TRBJ2-5; D unclear. V was trimmed by 3 bases and J by 1 base, leaving 9 bases between them. Germline-derived CDR1 and CDR2 are MGHRA and YSYEKL. The CDR3 sequence is 14 residues long. This chain's CDR3 is CASSHLGSQETQYF. The CDR3 DNA reads as TGCGCCAGCAGCCACCTTGGGTCCCAAGAGACCCAGTACTTC.

This clone was observed a single time. V usage is TRBV7-9 and J usage is TRBJ1-5; D perhaps matches TRBD1 (5 bases). The V end lost 1 base, the J end lost 6 bases, and 7 bases lay between the germline ends. Germline CDR1 is SEHNR and CDR2 is FQNEAQ (reference sequence). The CDR3 spans 13 residues. The CDR3 protein is CASSLGDLQPQHF. The DNA of the CDR3 is TGTGCCAGCAGCTTAGGGGACCTTCAGCCCCAGCATTTT. The complete variable domain, with remaining parts taken from reference TRBV7-9 and TRBJ1-5, reads DTGVSQNPRHKITKRGQNVTFRCDPISEHNRLYWYRQTLGQGPEFLTYFQNEAQLEKSRLLSDRFSAERPKGSFSTLEIQRTEQGDSAMYLCASSLGDLQPQHFGDGTRLSIL.

The chain is built from TRBV9 and TRBJ1-1; the match to TRBD1 covers 8 bases. Germline-derived CDR1 and CDR2 are SGDLS and YYNGEE. The CDR3 runs to 13 residues. The trim removed 3 bases at V and 5 bases at J, leaving 3 bases unmatched. CDR3 in DNA: TGTGCCAGCAGCGAGTGGACAGGGACTGAAGCTTTCTTT. This codes for CASSEWTGTEAFF.